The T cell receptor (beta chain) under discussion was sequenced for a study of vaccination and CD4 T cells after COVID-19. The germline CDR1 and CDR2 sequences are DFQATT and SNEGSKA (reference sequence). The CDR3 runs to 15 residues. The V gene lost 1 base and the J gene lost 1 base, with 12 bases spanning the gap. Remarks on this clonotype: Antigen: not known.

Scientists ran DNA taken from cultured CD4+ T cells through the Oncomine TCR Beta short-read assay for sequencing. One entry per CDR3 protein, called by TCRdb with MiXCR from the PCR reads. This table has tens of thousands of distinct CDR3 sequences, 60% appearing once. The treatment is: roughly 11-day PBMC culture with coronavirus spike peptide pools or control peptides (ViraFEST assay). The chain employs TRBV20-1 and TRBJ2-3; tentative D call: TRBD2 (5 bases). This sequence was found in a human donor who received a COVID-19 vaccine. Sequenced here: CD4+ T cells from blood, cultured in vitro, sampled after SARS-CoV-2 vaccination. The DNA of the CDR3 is TGCAGTGCTAGAGGTGGACTCGGAGGCACAGATACGCAGTATTTT. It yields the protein CSARGGLGGTDTQYF.